This TCR beta chain is from a study of neoadjuvant anti-PD-1 for oral cavity cancer. Data came from immunoSEQ multiplex PCR; TCRdb stores just in-frame clones and leaves some out. This sample carries around 18,000 clones, approximately 67% of them seen once, and the ten largest clones take approximately 2.4%. Germline V CDR1 and CDR2: SQVTM, ANQGSEA. V gave up 4 bases and J gave up 8 bases; unmatched junction bases: 10. The CDR3 covers 14 residues. The origin of this receptor is a person aged 35-79 years with oral cavity squamous cell carcinoma. The sequencing here drew on PBMCs, taken before nivolumab (anti-PD-1) treatment. This chain uses TRBV29-1 with TRBJ2-1; 8 bases agree with TRBD2. The CDR3 bases are TGCAGCGTTGGTTACGCGGGAGGAGGGGATGAGCAGTTCTTC. Translating gives CSVGYAGGGDEQFF.